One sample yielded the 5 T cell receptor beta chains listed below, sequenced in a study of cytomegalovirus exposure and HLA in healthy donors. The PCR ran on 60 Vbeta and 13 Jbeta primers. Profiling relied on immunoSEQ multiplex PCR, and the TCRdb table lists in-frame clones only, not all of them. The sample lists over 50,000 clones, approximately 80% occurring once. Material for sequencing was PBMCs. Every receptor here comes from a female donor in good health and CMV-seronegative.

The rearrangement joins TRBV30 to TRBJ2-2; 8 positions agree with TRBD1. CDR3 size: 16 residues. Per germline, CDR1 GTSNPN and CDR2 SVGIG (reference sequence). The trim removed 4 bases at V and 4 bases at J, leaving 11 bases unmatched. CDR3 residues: CAWTRSRTGPTGELFF. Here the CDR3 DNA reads TGTGCCTGGACAAGGTCGCGGACAGGGCCCACCGGGGAGCTGTTTTTT.

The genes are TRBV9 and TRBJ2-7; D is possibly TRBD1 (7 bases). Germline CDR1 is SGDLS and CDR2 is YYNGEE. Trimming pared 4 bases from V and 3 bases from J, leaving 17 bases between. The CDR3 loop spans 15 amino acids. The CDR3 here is CASSIGGGSGYEQYF. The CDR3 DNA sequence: TGTGCCAGCAGCATAGGAGGGGGCTCAGGCTACGAGCAGTACTTC.

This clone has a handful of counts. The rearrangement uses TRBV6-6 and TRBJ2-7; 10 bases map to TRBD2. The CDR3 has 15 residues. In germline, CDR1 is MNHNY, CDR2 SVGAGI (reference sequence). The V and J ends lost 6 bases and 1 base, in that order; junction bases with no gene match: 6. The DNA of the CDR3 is TGTGCCAGCAGGTCTCTAGCGGGGGAATCCTACGAGCAGTACTTC. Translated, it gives CASRSLAGESYEQYF.

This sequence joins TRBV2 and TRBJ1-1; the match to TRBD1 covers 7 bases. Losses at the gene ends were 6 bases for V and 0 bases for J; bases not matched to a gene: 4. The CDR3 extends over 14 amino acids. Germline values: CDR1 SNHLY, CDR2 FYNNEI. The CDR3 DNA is TGTGCCAGCAGGGGACAGCCATTGAACACTGAAGCTTTCTTT. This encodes CASRGQPLNTEAFF.

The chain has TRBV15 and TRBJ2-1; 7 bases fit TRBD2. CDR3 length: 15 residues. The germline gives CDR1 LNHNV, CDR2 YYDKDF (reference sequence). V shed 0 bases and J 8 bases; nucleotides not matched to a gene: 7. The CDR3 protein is CATSRDRGGTDEQFF. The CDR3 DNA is TGTGCCACCAGCAGAGATCGGGGAGGGACGGATGAGCAGTTCTTC.